This passage covers 22 T cell receptor beta chains from one sample sequenced in a study of cytomegalovirus exposure and HLA in healthy donors. The study ran its PCR with 60 Vbeta and 13 Jbeta primers. Only in-frame clones appear in the TCRdb table, and some are missing; sequencing was by immunoSEQ multiplex PCR. The sample holds about 160,000 clones, roughly 80% seen once. Sequenced material: PBMCs. The receptors were sampled from a male donor in good health and CMV-seronegative.

The chain is built from TRBV11-2 and TRBJ1-4, with D hard to call. Deletions cut 0 bases from V and 15 bases from J, with 14 bases between. CDR3 length equals 13 residues. The V gene's germline CDR1 is SGHAT and CDR2 FQNNGV. As DNA, the CDR3 is TGTGCCAGCAGCTTAGATCGAGGAAGAGAAATGTTTTTT. Its translation: CASSLDRGREMFF.

The gene calls are TRBV7-2 and TRBJ2-7; tentative D call: TRBD1 (6 bases). The CDR3 has 15 amino acids. Germline V lookup: CDR1 SGHTA, CDR2 FQGNSA. V was shortened by 8 bases and J by 0 bases, with 17 bases between the two germline ends. CDR3 amino acids: CASGPQGPPSYEQYF. In DNA form, the CDR3 reads TGTGCCAGCGGACCTCAGGGGCCTCCCTCCTACGAGCAGTACTTC.

V usage is TRBV6-5 and J usage is TRBJ2-7; 7 bases line up with TRBD1. CDR3 length: 15 residues. Germline V gene sequence: CDR1 MNHEY, CDR2 SVGAGI. V lost 6 bases to trimming and J lost 0 bases; unmatched junction nucleotides: 8. The CDR3 region is CASRTGQASSYEQYF. Here the CDR3 DNA reads TGTGCCAGCAGGACCGGACAGGCGAGCTCCTACGAGCAGTACTTC.

This clone has just a few counts. The J gene is TRBJ1-1, the V gene TRBV28; 7 bases line up with TRBD1. Germline lookup yields CDR1 MDHEN and CDR2 SYDVKM. The ends lost 4 bases at V and 0 bases at J; junction bases unmatched: 5. The CDR3 is 15 residues long. As DNA, the CDR3 is TGTGCCAGCAGTTCATACAGGGGCATGAACACTGAAGCTTTCTTT. This sequence encodes CASSSYRGMNTEAFF. The full variable domain, with the rest looked up from reference TRBV28 and TRBJ1-1, is DVKVTQSSRYLVKRTGEKVFLECVQDMDHENMFWYRQDPGLGLRLIYFSYDVKMKEKGDIPEGYSVSREKKERFSLILESASTNQTSMYLCASSSYRGMNTEAFFGQGTRLTVV.

V is TRBV9 and J is TRBJ2-1, with unresolved D. In germline, CDR1 is SGDLS, CDR2 YYNGEE. V gave up 0 bases and J gave up 2 bases, with 9 bases separating them. The CDR3 covers 15 residues. DNA of the CDR3: TGTGCCAGCAGCGTAGCTAAAACCCCCTACAATGAGCAGTTCTTC. The encoded protein is CASSVAKTPYNEQFF.

The chain joins TRBV19 to TRBJ2-5; D is perhaps TRBD1 (6 bases). Trimming left V 2 bases short and J 4 bases short, with 11 bases between. The V gene's germline CDR1 is LNHDA and CDR2 SQIVND (reference sequence). This CDR3 has 14 residues. The CDR3 region is CASSIRGGPETQYF. The CDR3 region has the DNA TGTGCCAGTAGTATAAGAGGGGGTCCAGAGACCCAGTACTTC.

This clone was recorded a few times. CDR3 protein: CASSPGQSRYEQYF. The CDR3 coding sequence is TGTGCCAGCAGCCCCGGACAGTCTAGGTACGAGCAGTACTTC. The J gene is TRBJ2-7, the V gene TRBV5-6; D perhaps matches TRBD1 (6 bases). The CDR3 consists of 14 residues. V shed 4 bases and J shed 4 bases, with 15 bases lying between them. Per the germline V gene, CDR1 is SGHDT and CDR2 is YYEEEE. Combining the CDR3 with reference TRBV5-6 and TRBJ2-7 gives the whole variable domain DAGVTQSPTHLIKTRGQQVTLRCSPKSGHDTVSWYQQALGQGPQFIFQYYEEEERQRGNFPDRFSGHQFPNYSSELNVNALLLGDSALYLCASSPGQSRYEQYFGPGTRLTVT.

The chain employs TRBV7-2 and TRBJ2-1; D perhaps matches TRBD2 (5 bases). Germline CDR1 is SGHTA and CDR2 is FQGNSA. Trimming removed 1 base from V and 8 bases from J, with 9 bases in between. The CDR3 spans 13 residues. DNA for the CDR3: TGTGCCAGCAGCTTAGTTGTGGGAGATGAGCAGTTCTTC. Amino acids: CASSLVVGDEQFF. Supplemented by reference TRBV7-2 and TRBJ2-1, the full variable domain reads GAGVSQSPSNKVTEKGKDVELRCDPISGHTALYWYRQSLGQGLEFLIYFQGNSAPDKSGLPSDRFSAERTGGSVSTLTIQRTQQEDSAVYLCASSLVVGDEQFFGPGTRLTVL.

V and J are TRBV6-5 and TRBJ1-1, with D perhaps TRBD1 (6 bases). This CDR3 region has 13 residues. Trimming removed 7 bases at V and 4 bases at J, with 13 bases between. Germline assignment: CDR1 MNHEY and CDR2 SVGAGI. The CDR3 DNA reads as TGTGCCAGCATTACAGGGTCGGCCACTGAAGCTTTCTTT. It translates to CASITGSATEAFF.

The CDR3 protein is CASSYGRVGEQYF. Here the CDR3 DNA reads TGTGCCAGTAGTTACGGGCGGGTTGGCGAGCAGTACTTC. This chain joins TRBV19 and TRBJ2-7; possible D gene TRBD2, 5 bases. CDR3 length: 13 residues. V was pared by 5 bases and J by 6 bases, with 14 bases between. Per the germline V gene, CDR1 is LNHDA and CDR2 is SQIVND (reference sequence).

The V gene is TRBV9, the J gene TRBJ2-5; D perhaps matches TRBD2 (6 bases). The CDR3 sequence is 17 residues long. The germline V and J ends were trimmed by 3 bases and 4 bases, with 22 bases remaining between them. In germline, CDR1 is SGDLS, CDR2 YYNGEE. The CDR3 DNA reads as TGTGCCAGCAGCGCAGGGATGGGGGAGGTACTAGGAGAGACCCAGTACTTC. Translated, it gives CASSAGMGEVLGETQYF.

The gene calls are TRBV6-1 and TRBJ2-7, with a tentative D call TRBD2 (6 bases). CDR3 size: 15 residues. Trimming cost V 0 bases and J 6 bases, with 15 bases left between them. Germline V gives CDR1 MNHNS, CDR2 SASEGT. CDR3 nucleotides: TGTGCCAGCAGTGAAGCGGGACTGACGGTCTCCGAGCAGTACTTC. Translating gives CASSEAGLTVSEQYF.

The chain combines TRBV28 with TRBJ1-2; TRBD1 agrees at 9 bases. Germline V gene sequence: CDR1 MDHEN, CDR2 SYDVKM. This CDR3 is built from 20 residues. The V and J ends lost 1 base and 1 base, in that order; junction bases with no gene match: 16. The CDR3 DNA follows: TGTGCCAGCAGTTTATACGACCGGGACAGGGTATCAGTTAATAACTATGGCTACACCTTC. Encoded protein: CASSLYDRDRVSVNNYGYTF.

There are a few counts of this clone. The J gene is TRBJ1-1, the V gene TRBV5-1, with TRBD1 as a possible D gene (6 bases). Germline V gene sequence: CDR1 SGHRS, CDR2 YFSETQ. The CDR3 is made up of 14 amino acids. With 8 bases removed from V and 1 base from J, the gap between germline ends came to 15 bases. The CDR3 nucleotides read TGCGCCAGTGCCTCGGACAGAGCGAACACTGAAGCTTTCTTT. Residues: CASASDRANTEAFF.

V usage is TRBV4-3 and J usage is TRBJ1-6; 8 bases are a match to TRBD1. V dropped 0 bases and J dropped 5; count of bases not matched to a gene: 9. The CDR3 extends over 18 amino acids. Germline V gene lookup returns CDR1 LGHNA and CDR2 YSLEER. Here the CDR3 reads CASSQDMDQGANNSPLHF. In nucleotides, the CDR3 is TGCGCCAGCAGCCAAGATATGGACCAGGGGGCGAATAATTCACCCCTCCACTTT.

CDR3 residues: CASGREAGVTDTQYF. As DNA, the CDR3 is TGTGCTAGTGGTAGAGAAGCGGGAGTCACAGATACGCAGTATTTT. V gene TRBV12-5 combines with J gene TRBJ2-3; 8 bases agree with TRBD2. The CDR3 sequence is 15 residues long. Germline CDR1 LGHNT, CDR2 FRNRAP. J gave up 2 bases and V 5 bases, and 6 bases lay outside the gene matches.

The V gene is TRBV30, the J gene TRBJ1-1; D gene uncertain. The V end was cut by 7 bases, the J end by 1 base, with 10 bases between. This CDR3 has 12 residues. The V gene's germline CDR1 is GTSNPN and CDR2 SVGIG (reference sequence). CDR3: CAYNEGNTEAFF. The CDR3, as DNA: TGTGCCTATAACGAGGGGAACACTGAAGCTTTCTTT.

This clone was observed once. This rearrangement joins TRBV9 to TRBJ2-1; D unresolved. Germline V CDR1 and CDR2: SGDLS, YYNGEE. The V end lost 0 bases, the J end lost 9 bases, and 16 bases lay between the germline ends. The CDR3 spans 15 residues. The CDR3, as DNA: TGTGCCAGCAGCGTAGGGGTGACTCCGATGATTGAGCAGTTCTTC. Its protein is CASSVGVTPMIEQFF.

As DNA, the CDR3 is TGTGCCAGCAGTCGCCCCGGGACTAGCGGATACACAGATACGCAGTATTTT. As protein: CASSRPGTSGYTDTQYF. V is TRBV13 and J is TRBJ2-3; the match to TRBD2 covers 11 bases. The CDR3 runs to 17 residues. CDR1 and CDR2 from the germline V gene are PRHDT and FYEKMQ (reference sequence). The V gene end was trimmed by 6 bases and the J gene end by 2 bases; junction bases not matched to a gene: 10.

This clone was observed a handful of times. The genes are TRBV4-3 and TRBJ2-3, with D possibly matching TRBD1 (6 bases). Germline V gene data show CDR1 as LGHNA and CDR2 as YSLEER. CDR3 length equals 15 residues. The V and J ends lost 1 base and 1 base respectively, with 9 bases between them. The CDR3 protein is CASSQGGRGTDTQYF. The CDR3 DNA is TGCGCCAGCAGCCAAGGGGGGCGAGGCACAGATACGCAGTATTTT.

This chain uses TRBV10-1 with TRBJ2-3; 10 bases fit TRBD2. The germline V gene has CDR1 WNHNN and CDR2 SYGVQD (reference sequence). The CDR3 sequence is 18 residues long. Germline trimming cut 2 bases from V and 1 base from J; bases unmatched to any gene: 9. The CDR3 nucleotides are TGCGCCAGCAGTGAGACCCTAGCGGGAGCCAGGGGCACAGATACGCAGTATTTT. Translating gives CASSETLAGARGTDTQYF.

This clone was counted only a few times. V and J are TRBV27 and TRBJ2-7; no reliable D call. From germline, CDR1 is MNHEY and CDR2 SMNVEV (reference sequence). The CDR3 has 14 residues. Trimming shortened V by 6 bases and J by 1 base, and 13 bases separated the two germline ends. Written as DNA, the CDR3 is TGTGCCAGCAGCCCGAGGCTAGATTCCTACGAGCAGTACTTC. Residues: CASSPRLDSYEQYF.